Shown below are 10 T cell receptor beta chains from a single sample sequenced in a study of T-cell reconstitution after alpha-beta-depleted transplantation in children. Researchers prepared the TCRbeta library using unique molecular identifiers, the study reports. TCRdb re-derived calls from the PCR reads in MiXCR, one entry per CDR3 protein. The table lists roughly 190,000 distinct CDR3 sequences, more than 14% of them singletons. The sequences come from PBMCs from the stem cell graft donor, collected from the stem cell graft. The source of these receptors is a human donor who donated a stem cell graft to a child with acute lymphoblastic leukemia.

This clonotype was detected many times. This sequence joins TRBV20-1 and TRBJ2-3; 10 nucleotides align to TRBD2. The CDR3 is 13 residues long. Germline CDR1 and CDR2: DFQATT and SNEGSKA (reference sequence). CDR3 nucleotides: TGCAGCCCTAGCGGGGGAAGCACAGATACGCAGTATTTT. Its translation is CSPSGGSTDTQYF.

This clonotype was found many times. The chain combines TRBV5-1 with TRBJ2-5; 8 positions match TRBD2. Germline V CDR1 and CDR2: SGHRS, YFSETQ. CDR3 length: 16 residues. V was clipped by 4 bases and J by 4 bases; unmatched bases: 12. Written as DNA, the CDR3 is TGCGCCAGCAGCCCGAGGCCAGCGGGAGAGGGAGAGACCCAGTACTTC. Its protein is CASSPRPAGEGETQYF.

This clonotype occurred many times. The chain couples TRBV10-3 to TRBJ2-5, with D hard to call. Trimming pared 3 bases from V and 2 bases from J, leaving 10 bases between. The CDR3 runs 14 residues. The V gene's germline CDR1 is ENHRY and CDR2 SYGVKD. The CDR3 region has the DNA TGTGCCATCAGTGATGTGATAGCACAAGAGACCCAGTACTTC. Encoded protein: CAISDVIAQETQYF.

This clonotype was detected ten times or more. V gene TRBV29-1 combines with J gene TRBJ2-1, with 10 nucleotides matching TRBD1. V lost 5 bases and J lost 4; bases outside the gene matches: 8. Per the germline V gene, CDR1 is SQVTM and CDR2 is ANQGSEA. The CDR3 extends over 15 amino acids. The CDR3 region has the DNA TGCAGCGTTCCTAGACAGGGGGCGCCGTACAATGAGCAGTTCTTC. This translates into CSVPRQGAPYNEQFF.

This clonotype appeared many times. This chain joins TRBV10-3 and TRBJ2-7; 11 bases fit TRBD2. J gave up 1 base and V 8 bases, and 7 bases lay outside the gene matches. Per the germline V gene, CDR1 is ENHRY and CDR2 is SYGVKD. The CDR3 runs to 15 residues. CDR3 sequence (DNA): TGTGCCATCCGGGGGACTAGCGGTTCTTCCTACGAGCAGTACTTC. Amino acids: CAIRGTSGSSYEQYF.

This clonotype has just a few counts. CDR3 loop: CASSEAGVNTEAFF. Here the CDR3 DNA reads TGTGCCAGCAGTGAAGCGGGGGTGAACACTGAAGCTTTCTTT. The chain has TRBV6-1 and TRBJ1-1; D perhaps matches TRBD1 (5 bases). V was trimmed by 0 bases and J by 0 bases, leaving 5 bases between them. In germline, CDR1 is MNHNS, CDR2 SASEGT. The CDR3 is made up of 14 amino acids.

Remarks on this clonotype: This could be a read error, since a much larger clone is one nucleotide away. V gene TRBV5-1 combines with J gene TRBJ2-7; TRBD1 matches 12 bases. Germline CDR1 SGHRS, CDR2 YFSETQ. The CDR3 contains 15 residues. The CDR3, as DNA: TGCGCCGGCAGCTTGTTAGGGACAGGGGGCGGCGAGCAGTACTTC. This encodes CAGSLLGTGGGEQYF. The full variable domain, with the rest looked up from reference TRBV5-1 and TRBJ2-7, is KAGVTQTPRYLIKTRGQQVTLSCSPISGHRSVSWYQQTPGQGLQFLFEYFSETQRNKGNFPGRFSGRQFSNSRSEMNVSTLELGDSALYLCAGSLLGTGGGEQYFGPGTRLTVT.

This clonotype showed up many times. The rearrangement uses TRBV12-3 or TRBV12-4 and TRBJ1-1; the D is unclear. The CDR3 is 16 residues long. Trimming shortened V by 0 bases and J by 4 bases, and 15 bases separated the two germline ends. Written as DNA, the CDR3 is TGTGCCAGCAGTTTAGCGAAACACGGATCAAGCACTGAAGCTTTCTTT. Its protein product is CASSLAKHGSSTEAFF.

This clonotype came up once. This chain connects TRBV20-1 to TRBJ2-5; TRBD1 or TRBD2 may be the D gene (5 bases each). Germline-derived CDR1 and CDR2 are DFQATT and SNEGSKA (reference sequence). The CDR3 sequence is 15 residues long. The CDR3 coding sequence is TGCAGCGGTGTCCAGGGTGCGGGCGCCCCAGAGACCCAGTACTTC. Protein: CSGVQGAGAPETQYF.

The rearrangement joins TRBV20-1 to TRBJ1-2; D unresolved. There are 14 residues in the CDR3. V lost 3 bases and J lost 1, with 12 bases in between. Looked up from germline, CDR1 is DFQATT and CDR2 is SNEGSKA (reference sequence). The CDR3 DNA follows: TGCAGTGCTAGTGCGGGTCGGAGTAACTATGGCTACACCTTC. It yields the protein CSASAGRSNYGYTF.